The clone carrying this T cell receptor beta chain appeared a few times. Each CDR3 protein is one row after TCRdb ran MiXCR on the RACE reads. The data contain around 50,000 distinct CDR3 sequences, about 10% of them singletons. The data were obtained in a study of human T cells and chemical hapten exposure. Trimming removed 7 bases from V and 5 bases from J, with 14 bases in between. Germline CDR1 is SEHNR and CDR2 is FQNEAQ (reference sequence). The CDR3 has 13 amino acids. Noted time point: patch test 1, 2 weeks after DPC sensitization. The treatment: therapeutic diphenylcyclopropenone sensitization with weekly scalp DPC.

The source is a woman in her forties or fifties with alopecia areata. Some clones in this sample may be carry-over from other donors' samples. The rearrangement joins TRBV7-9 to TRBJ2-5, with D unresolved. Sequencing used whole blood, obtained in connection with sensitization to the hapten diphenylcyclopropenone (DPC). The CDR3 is CASTSREAETQYF. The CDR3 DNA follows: TGTGCCAGCACCTCTCGAGAGGCGGAGACCCAGTACTTC.